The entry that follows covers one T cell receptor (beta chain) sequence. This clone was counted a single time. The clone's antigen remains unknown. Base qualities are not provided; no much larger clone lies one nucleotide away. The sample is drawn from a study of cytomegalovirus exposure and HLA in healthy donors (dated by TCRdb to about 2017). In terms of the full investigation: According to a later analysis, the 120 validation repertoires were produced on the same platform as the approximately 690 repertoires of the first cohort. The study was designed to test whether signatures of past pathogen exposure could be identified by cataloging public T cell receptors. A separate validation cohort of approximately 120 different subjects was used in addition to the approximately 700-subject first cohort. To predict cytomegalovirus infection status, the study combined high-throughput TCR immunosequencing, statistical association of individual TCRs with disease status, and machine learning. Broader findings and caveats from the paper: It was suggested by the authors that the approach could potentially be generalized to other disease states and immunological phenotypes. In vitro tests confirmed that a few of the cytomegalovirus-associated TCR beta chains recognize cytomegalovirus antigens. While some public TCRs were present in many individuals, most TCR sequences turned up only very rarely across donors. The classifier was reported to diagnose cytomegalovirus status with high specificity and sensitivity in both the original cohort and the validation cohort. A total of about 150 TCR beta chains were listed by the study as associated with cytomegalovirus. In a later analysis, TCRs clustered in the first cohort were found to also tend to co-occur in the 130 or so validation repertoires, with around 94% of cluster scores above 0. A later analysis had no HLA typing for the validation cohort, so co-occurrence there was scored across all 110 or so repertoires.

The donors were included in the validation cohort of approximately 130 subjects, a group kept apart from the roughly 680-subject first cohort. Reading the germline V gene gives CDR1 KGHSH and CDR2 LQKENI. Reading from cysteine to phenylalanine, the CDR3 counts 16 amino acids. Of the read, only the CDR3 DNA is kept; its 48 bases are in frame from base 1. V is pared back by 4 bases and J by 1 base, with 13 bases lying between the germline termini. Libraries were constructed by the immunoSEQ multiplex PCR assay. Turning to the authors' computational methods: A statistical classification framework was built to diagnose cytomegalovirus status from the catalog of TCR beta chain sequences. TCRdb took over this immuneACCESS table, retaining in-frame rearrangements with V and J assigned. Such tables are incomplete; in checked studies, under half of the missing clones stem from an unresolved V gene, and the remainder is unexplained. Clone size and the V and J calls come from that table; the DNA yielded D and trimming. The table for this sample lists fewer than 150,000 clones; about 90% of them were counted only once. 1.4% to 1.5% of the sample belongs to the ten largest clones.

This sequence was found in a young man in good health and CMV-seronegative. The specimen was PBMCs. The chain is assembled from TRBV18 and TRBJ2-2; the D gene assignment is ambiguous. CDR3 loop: CASSRSQFRNTGELFF. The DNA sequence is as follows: TGTGCCAGCTCACGTTCTCAGTTCCGGAACACCGGGGAGCTGTTTTTT.